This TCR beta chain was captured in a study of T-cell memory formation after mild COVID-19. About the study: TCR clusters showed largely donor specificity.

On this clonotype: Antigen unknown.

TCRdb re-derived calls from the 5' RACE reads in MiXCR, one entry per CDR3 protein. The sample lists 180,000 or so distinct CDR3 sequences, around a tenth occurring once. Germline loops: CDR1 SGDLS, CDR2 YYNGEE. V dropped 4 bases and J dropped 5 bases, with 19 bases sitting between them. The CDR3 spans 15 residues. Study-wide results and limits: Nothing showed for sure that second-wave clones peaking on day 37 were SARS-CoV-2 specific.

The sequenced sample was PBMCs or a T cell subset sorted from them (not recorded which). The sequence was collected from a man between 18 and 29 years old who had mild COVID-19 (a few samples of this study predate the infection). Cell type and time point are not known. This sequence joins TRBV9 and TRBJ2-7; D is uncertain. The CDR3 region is CASSSGPSGRDEQYF. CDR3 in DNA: TGTGCCAGCAGCTCCGGACCGTCGGGTAGGGACGAGCAGTACTTC.